Included here is one T cell receptor (beta chain) sequence, with context. Its specificity is not known. This sample stems from a study of shared clonotypes between healthy human individuals. Measured with immunoSEQ multiplex PCR; TCRdb has only the in-frame clones, and not every one. This sample has over a million clones, with more than 75% found just once. Notes on the study in general: Naive subsets generally had larger estimated richness than memory subsets. Clonotypes that were shared across a handful of donors made up around 5% of naive CD4 clonotypes. Generation probabilities were higher for clonotypes shared across all four sorted-subset donors than for unshared ones.

A CD45RA-negative memory subset and a CD45RA+ naive subset were separated from the CD4+ cells. The germline CDR1 and CDR2 sequences are MDHEN and SYDVKM. V was clipped by 6 bases and J by 0 bases; unmatched bases: 7. CDR3 length: 15 amino acids. The chain links TRBV28 to TRBJ1-2; 7 nucleotides line up with TRBD1. The sequence derives from a man between 18 and 29 years old in good health. Some clones in this sample may be carry-over from other donors' samples. The sequencing input was memory CD4+ T cells from PBMCs. This sample's subset: CD45RA-negative fraction. The CDR3 DNA reads TGTGCCAGCAGGGAAGGGACAGCATCTAACTATGGCTACACCTTC. Its translation: CASREGTASNYGYTF.